Sequencing of this T cell receptor (beta chain) was carried out in a study of a mutant IDH1 vaccine in newly diagnosed glioma. Sample time point: week 11, during vaccination. Doses of 300 ug of mutant IDH1 20-mer peptide were given with topical imiquimod. The data were produced by immunoSEQ multiplex PCR, yet TCRdb's version contains in-frame clones alone and is incomplete. The sample includes about 130,000 clones, roughly 75% of them seen just once. Comments on this clone: Its target is unknown.

The V gene lost 5 bases and the J gene lost 4 bases, with 14 bases spanning the gap. This CDR3 contains 14 residues. Germline V gives CDR1 SGHTA, CDR2 FQGTGA. The clonotype was recovered from a man aged 35 to 55 with glioma. The genes are TRBV7-3 and TRBJ1-2; D unclear. The starting material was PBMCs, obtained from a glioma patient whose treatment included an IDH1 peptide vaccine. DNA of the CDR3: TGTGCCAGCAGCCCCGACTCCAGCAGCTATGGCTACACCTTC. Protein: CASSPDSSSYGYTF.